A selection of T cell receptor beta chains follows, all from one sample in a study of blood T cell repertoires in COVID-19. Assay: immunoSEQ multiplex PCR; the TCRdb copy retains only in-frame clones and omits some. The repertoire includes under 300,000 clones, 75% to 90% of them detected once, and approximately 2% sits in the top ten. The sequencing input was PBMCs or T cells enriched from blood (not recorded which). These receptors all come from a woman aged 50 to 60 who had recovered from COVID-19. Each CDR3 is given with its conserved first and last residue. The D gene is left open where the match is weak. Size values are once, few and many counts, or a class for expanded clones, and some rows have none.

J | V | size | D | CDR3 | DNA
TRBJ1-2 | TRBV10-1 | - | TRBD1 | CASRTGFGYTF | TGCGCCAGCAGGACAGGGTTCGGCTACACCTTC
TRBJ2-3 | TRBV3-1/TRBV3-2 | once | TRBD2 | CASSQVLAWTSGKGDTQYF | TGTGCCAGCAGCCAAGTACTGGCATGGACTAGCGGGAAAGGAGATACGCAGTATTTT
TRBJ2-5 | TRBV28 | few | TRBD2 | CASSLWLAGQETQYF | TGTGCCAGCAGTTTATGGCTAGCGGGTCAAGAGACCCAGTACTTC
TRBJ2-1 | TRBV12-5 | - | TRBD2 | CASGLAPLLAGARYNEQFF | TGTGCTAGTGGTTTGGCTCCTTTACTAGCGGGAGCGAGGTACAATGAGCAGTTCTTC
TRBJ1-1 | TRBV19 | - | - | CASSIDGEANTEAFF | TGTGCCAGTAGTATAGACGGGGAGGCGAACACTGAAGCTTTCTTT
TRBJ2-1 | TRBV27 | once | TRBD2 | CASSSLGTSGINEQFF | TGTGCCAGCAGCTCCCTTGGGACTAGCGGGATTAATGAGCAGTTCTTC
TRBJ1-5 | TRBV28 | - | - | CASRRDLYSNQPQHF | TGTGCCAGCAGACGGGATCTTTATAGCAATCAGCCCCAGCATTTT
TRBJ2-5 | TRBV4-2 | - | - | CASSLMTAQETQYF | TGTGCCAGCAGCCTCATGACAGCCCAAGAGACCCAGTACTTC
TRBJ1-5 | TRBV27 | few | TRBD1 | CASSLRGQEYSNQPQHF | TGTGCCAGCAGTTTAAGGGGACAGGAGTATAGCAATCAGCCCCAGCATTTT
TRBJ1-1 | TRBV6-1 | - | TRBD1 | CASSELFGQGGGNTEAFF | TGTGCCAGCAGTGAACTCTTCGGACAGGGTGGCGGGAACACTGAAGCTTTCTTT
TRBJ2-1 | TRBV6-4 | - | - | CASSDSGLSSYNEQFF | TGTGCCAGCAGTGACTCAGGACTTAGCTCCTACAATGAGCAGTTCTTC
TRBJ2-3 | TRBV3-1/TRBV3-2 | - | - | CASSHQGWGTDTQYF | TGTGCCAGCAGCCATCAGGGATGGGGCACAGATACGCAGTATTTT
TRBJ2-5 | TRBV28 | once | TRBD2 | CASGLAGTETQYF | TGTGCCAGCGGACTAGCGGGAACAGAGACCCAGTACTTC
TRBJ1-1 | TRBV28 | - | - | CASRVSSSGKNTEAFF | TGTGCCAGCAGGGTCAGTTCTAGCGGGAAGAACACTGAAGCTTTCTTT
TRBJ2-5 | TRBV5-1 | - | TRBD2 | CASSLSGAAEETQYF | TGCGCCAGCAGCTTGAGCGGGGCGGCCGAGGAGACCCAGTACTTC
TRBJ2-7 | TRBV24-1 | - | TRBD2 | CATSVSSGRAVEQYF | TGTGCCACCAGTGTCTCTAGCGGGAGGGCCGTCGAGCAGTACTTC
TRBJ1-5 | TRBV18 | once | - | CASSSYTGTNQPQHF | TGTGCCAGCTCATCATATACAGGGACCAATCAGCCCCAGCATTTT
TRBJ2-3 | TRBV7-2 | few | TRBD2 | CASSLSAGEYDTQYF | TGTGCCAGCAGCTTATCTGCGGGAGAGTATGATACGCAGTATTTT
TRBJ2-7 | TRBV29-1 | - | - | CSVWTTAYEQYF | TGCAGCGTTTGGACAACGGCGTACGAGCAGTACTTC
TRBJ2-7 | TRBV3-1/TRBV3-2 | few | TRBD2 | CASSPQLTSGPYEQYF | TGTGCCAGCAGCCCGCAATTGACTAGCGGACCCTACGAGCAGTACTTC
TRBJ1-4 | TRBV28 | - | - | CASSLYRDWNEKLFF | TGTGCCAGCAGTTTATATCGGGACTGGAATGAAAAACTGTTTTTT
TRBJ1-3 | TRBV6-5 | - | TRBD1 | CASSYRQGAGNTIYF | TGTGCCAGCAGTTACCGACAGGGGGCGGGAAACACCATATATTTT
TRBJ2-3 | TRBV5-1 | once | - | CATHSGGTASTDTQYF | TGCGCCACCCACTCCGGCGGGACAGCGAGCACAGATACGCAGTATTTT
TRBJ1-1 | TRBV4-1 | - | - | CASSQEGGELPWNTEAFF | TGCGCCAGCAGCCAAGAGGGCGGGGAATTACCGTGGAACACTGAAGCTTTCTTT
TRBJ1-2 | TRBV19 | - | - | CASRSTGRLIYGYTF | TGTGCCAGTAGAAGTACAGGGCGCCTTATTTATGGCTACACCTTC
TRBJ1-1 | TRBV2 | - | TRBD1 | CASRRQGMNTEAFF | TGTGCCAGCAGGCGACAGGGGATGAACACTGAAGCTTTCTTT
TRBJ2-1 | TRBV5-4 | - | TRBD2 | CASSPGTSGSNEQFF | TGTGCCAGCAGCCCTGGGACTAGCGGGAGTAACGAGCAGTTCTTC
TRBJ1-5 | TRBV6-5 | - | TRBD1 | CASSYGQGVNQPQHF | TGTGCCAGCAGTTACGGGCAGGGGGTGAATCAGCCCCAGCATTTT
TRBJ2-1 | TRBV3-1/TRBV3-2 | - | TRBD2 | CASSQVVTSGRGEQFF | TGTGCCAGCAGCCAAGTAGTAACTAGCGGGAGGGGGGAGCAGTTCTTC
TRBJ1-1 | TRBV28 | - | - | CASSFQVGRRTEAFF | TGTGCCAGCAGTTTCCAAGTGGGGCGCCGCACTGAAGCTTTCTTT
TRBJ1-4 | TRBV7-8 | - | - | CASSLYRVNEKLFF | TGTGCCAGCAGCTTATACAGGGTTAATGAAAAACTGTTTTTT
TRBJ1-2 | TRBV28 | - | - | CAIKLPRAGDLHGYTF | TGTGCCATCAAACTCCCTAGAGCAGGGGATCTGCATGGCTACACCTTC
TRBJ2-1 | TRBV5-1 | - | - | CASSLNPGSYNEQFF | TGCGCCAGCAGCTTGAACCCGGGCTCCTACAATGAGCAGTTCTTC